The rows below give T cell receptor beta chains drawn from one sample of a study of metastatic and nonmetastatic thyroid tumors. TCRdb re-analyzed the PCR reads using MiXCR. The profile covers tens of thousands of clones, with around 15% appearing a single time and roughly a tenth taken by the ten largest. Sequencing used blood. The receptor set was obtained from a male donor with papillary thyroid cancer or a benign thyroid nodule (not recorded which). Some clones in this sample may be carry-over from other donors' samples. Each CDR3 is given with its conserved first and last residue. The order of the fields is V gene, clone size, J gene, D gene, CDR3 protein, CDR3 DNA. D genes are given only for firm matches. Not all rows give a size; the values are once, few, many and, for expanded clones, a class.

v_call: TRBV30
clone_size: many
j_call: TRBJ1-5
d_call: -
cdr3_aa: CAWGDGQPQHF
cdr3_nt: TGTGCCTGGGGGGACGGTCAGCCCCAGCATTTT

v_call: TRBV5-4
clone_size: many
j_call: TRBJ2-7
d_call: TRBD1
cdr3_aa: CASRQQGSEQYF
cdr3_nt: TGTGCCAGCAGGCAACAGGGGTCCGAGCAGTACTTC

v_call: TRBV7-2
clone_size: many
j_call: TRBJ2-5
d_call: TRBD2
cdr3_aa: CASSLTSGSGETQYF
cdr3_nt: TGTGCCAGCAGCTTAACTAGCGGGAGCGGGGAGACCCAGTACTTC

v_call: TRBV12-3/TRBV12-4
clone_size: many
j_call: TRBJ2-7
d_call: -
cdr3_aa: CASSHGPYTVTMTNEQYF
cdr3_nt: TGTGCCAGCAGCCACGGACCATACACGGTCACGATGACCAACGAGCAGTACTTC

v_call: TRBV12-3/TRBV12-4
clone_size: few
j_call: TRBJ1-4
d_call: -
cdr3_aa: CASNQKDMREGLNEKLFF
cdr3_nt: TGTGCCAGCAATCAAAAGGACATGCGAGAAGGACTAAATGAAAAACTGTTTTTT

v_call: TRBV19
clone_size: few
j_call: TRBJ2-1
d_call: TRBD1
cdr3_aa: CASSISDRVHNEQFF
cdr3_nt: TGTGCCAGTAGTATTTCTGACAGGGTGCACAATGAGCAGTTCTTC

v_call: TRBV6-1
clone_size: -
j_call: TRBJ2-7
d_call: -
cdr3_aa: CASNPSRGSYEQYF
cdr3_nt: TGTGCCAGCAACCCAAGCCGGGGCTCCTACGAGCAGTACTTC

v_call: TRBV10-3
clone_size: many
j_call: TRBJ2-3
d_call: -
cdr3_aa: CAISDGGSGDTQYF
cdr3_nt: TGTGCCATCAGTGATGGAGGTTCGGGAGATACGCAGTATTTT

v_call: TRBV12-3/TRBV12-4
clone_size: -
j_call: TRBJ2-2
d_call: TRBD1
cdr3_aa: CASSPGTGRNTGELFF
cdr3_nt: TGTGCCAGCAGTCCCGGGACAGGTAGGAACACCGGCGAGCTGTTTTTT

v_call: TRBV28
clone_size: -
j_call: TRBJ2-3
d_call: -
cdr3_aa: CASSLIGGKTDTQYF
cdr3_nt: TGTGCCAGCAGCCTTATAGGAGGAAAAACAGATACGCAGTATTTT

v_call: TRBV9
clone_size: -
j_call: TRBJ1-2
d_call: -
cdr3_aa: CASSVWPQGRSGYTF
cdr3_nt: TGTGCCAGCAGCGTGTGGCCCCAGGGGCGTAGTGGCTACACCTTC

v_call: TRBV20-1
clone_size: -
j_call: TRBJ2-7
d_call: -
cdr3_aa: CSARDRTDYEQYF
cdr3_nt: TGCAGTGCTAGAGATCGGACTGACTACGAGCAGTACTTC

v_call: TRBV19
clone_size: many
j_call: TRBJ2-1
d_call: -
cdr3_aa: CASKAGSYNEQFF
cdr3_nt: TGTGCCAGTAAAGCGGGCTCCTACAATGAGCAGTTCTTC

v_call: TRBV2
clone_size: many
j_call: TRBJ2-7
d_call: -
cdr3_aa: CASIRWGTQSYEQYF
cdr3_nt: TGTGCCAGCATCCGATGGGGGACACAGTCCTACGAGCAGTACTTC

v_call: TRBV20-1
clone_size: -
j_call: TRBJ1-1
d_call: -
cdr3_aa: CSARGEYTESFF
cdr3_nt: TGCAGTGCTAGAGGGGAATACACTGAATCTTTCTTT

v_call: TRBV27
clone_size: few
j_call: TRBJ2-1
d_call: TRBD2
cdr3_aa: CAISPGGARCSYNEQFF
cdr3_nt: TGTGCCATCAGCCCGGGAGGGGCCAGGTGTTCCTACAATGAGCAGTTCTTC

v_call: TRBV19
clone_size: many
j_call: TRBJ2-3
d_call: -
cdr3_aa: CASSIGGVSRADTQYF
cdr3_nt: TGTGCCAGTAGTATAGGCGGAGTGAGCAGGGCAGATACGCAGTATTTT

v_call: TRBV30
clone_size: many
j_call: TRBJ1-2
d_call: -
cdr3_aa: CAWSVGIGYGYTF
cdr3_nt: TGTGCCTGGAGTGTAGGGATTGGGTATGGCTACACCTTC

v_call: TRBV20-1
clone_size: -
j_call: TRBJ1-5
d_call: -
cdr3_aa: CSATDMNGDHPQHF
cdr3_nt: TGCAGTGCTACGGACATGAATGGTGATCATCCCCAGCATTTT

v_call: TRBV5-1
clone_size: once
j_call: TRBJ2-3
d_call: -
cdr3_aa: CASSLGWREITDTQYF
cdr3_nt: TGCGCCAGCAGCTTGGGGTGGAGGGAGATAACAGATACGCAGTATTTT

v_call: TRBV24-1
clone_size: many
j_call: TRBJ2-3
d_call: TRBD1
cdr3_aa: CATSEPGTGGDTQYF
cdr3_nt: TGTGCCACCAGTGAGCCCGGGACAGGGGGGGATACGCAGTATTTT

v_call: TRBV12-3/TRBV12-4
clone_size: many
j_call: TRBJ2-5
d_call: -
cdr3_aa: CASSLIAVQETQYF
cdr3_nt: TGTGCCAGCAGTCTGATAGCGGTGCAAGAGACCCAGTACTTC

v_call: TRBV5-6
clone_size: many
j_call: TRBJ2-1
d_call: TRBD2
cdr3_aa: CASRGGSPYNEQFF
cdr3_nt: TGTGCCAGCCGGGGCGGGAGTCCCTACAATGAGCAGTTCTTC

v_call: TRBV6-2/TRBV6-3
clone_size: few
j_call: TRBJ2-5
d_call: TRBD2
cdr3_aa: CASSSPSGVADTQYF
cdr3_nt: TGTGCCAGCAGTTCCCCTAGCGGGGTGGCAGATACCCAGTACTTC

v_call: TRBV4-1
clone_size: many
j_call: TRBJ2-1
d_call: TRBD1
cdr3_aa: CASSPGTGYEQFF
cdr3_nt: TGCGCCAGCAGCCCCGGGACAGGGTATGAGCAGTTCTTC

v_call: TRBV10-3
clone_size: many
j_call: TRBJ2-5
d_call: -
cdr3_aa: CAISAGTTQETQYF
cdr3_nt: TGTGCCATCAGTGCTGGGACAACACAAGAGACCCAGTACTTC

v_call: TRBV20-1
clone_size: many
j_call: TRBJ1-1
d_call: -
cdr3_aa: CSPNGDRVATEAFF
cdr3_nt: TGCAGCCCAAATGGGGACCGGGTCGCCACTGAAGCTTTCTTT

v_call: TRBV27
clone_size: few
j_call: TRBJ1-2
d_call: -
cdr3_aa: CASSLSMGTATSYGYTF
cdr3_nt: TGTGCCAGCAGTTTATCAATGGGTACAGCCACCTCCTATGGCTACACCTTC

v_call: TRBV27
clone_size: -
j_call: TRBJ2-1
d_call: -
cdr3_aa: CASGVPGAYNEQFF
cdr3_nt: TGTGCCAGCGGTGTACCTGGCGCCTACAATGAGCAGTTCTTC

v_call: TRBV10-2
clone_size: many
j_call: TRBJ2-7
d_call: TRBD1
cdr3_aa: CASSPRDRVSVVVEQYF
cdr3_nt: TGCGCCAGCAGCCCCCGGGACAGGGTTAGCGTGGTCGTCGAGCAGTACTTC

v_call: TRBV5-1
clone_size: many
j_call: TRBJ2-2
d_call: TRBD1
cdr3_aa: CATGQGNTGELFF
cdr3_nt: TGCGCCACGGGACAGGGTAACACCGGGGAGCTGTTTTTT

v_call: TRBV6-1
clone_size: many
j_call: TRBJ2-5
d_call: TRBD2
cdr3_aa: CASSERLAGRGVQETQYF
cdr3_nt: TGTGCCAGCAGTGAAAGGCTAGCGGGACGGGGAGTCCAAGAGACCCAGTACTTC